What follows are 25 T cell receptor beta chains derived from one specimen sequenced in a study of T cell responses to AZD1222 COVID-19 vaccine. Here immunoSEQ multiplex PCR was the method, and the copy in TCRdb shows in-frame clones only, minus some. The sample lists 130,000 or so clones; over 90% were seen once. The sample consisted of peripheral blood, taken on day 0 of AZD1222 vaccination. Receptor source: an adult in good health.

The chain has TRBV19 and TRBJ1-4; D call uncertain. The V gene lost 5 bases and the J gene lost 5 bases, with 9 bases spanning the gap. This CDR3 is 13 amino acids long. Per the germline V gene, CDR1 is LNHDA and CDR2 is SQIVND (reference sequence). CDR3 loop: CASSRTDNEKLFF. CDR3 in DNA: TGTGCCAGTAGTCGAACAGACAATGAAAAACTGTTTTTT.

This clone has a single count. The identical CDR3 is also encoded by other nucleotide sequences in the sample. The chain links TRBV9 to TRBJ1-5; D unclear. V gave up 4 bases and J gave up 0 bases, with 8 bases separating them. From germline, CDR1 is SGDLS and CDR2 YYNGEE. The CDR3 runs to 14 residues. In nucleotides, the CDR3 is TGTGCCAGCAGCCCCCGGGATAGCAATCAGCCCCAGCATTTT. Protein: CASSPRDSNQPQHF.

The chain recombines TRBV5-1 with TRBJ1-1, with TRBD1 as a possible D gene (6 bases). The CDR3 loop spans 15 amino acids. Germline V lookup: CDR1 SGHRS, CDR2 YFSETQ. The germline V and J ends were trimmed by 3 bases and 3 bases, with 15 bases remaining between them. CDR3 coding DNA: TGCGCCAGCAGCTCTGCGTCCGCAGGGGACACTGAAGCTTTCTTT. This translates into CASSSASAGDTEAFF.

The J gene is TRBJ1-1, the V gene TRBV19; D possibly corresponds to TRBD1 (5 bases). Per germline, CDR1 LNHDA and CDR2 SQIVND (reference sequence). Trimming shortened V by 7 bases and J by 7 bases, and 16 bases separated the two germline ends. CDR3 size: 13 residues. The CDR3 coding sequence is TGTGCCAGTAACCCGGGACCCAATCTTGAAGCTTTCTTT. This sequence encodes CASNPGPNLEAFF.

This clone came up a few times. The CDR3 DNA follows: TGTGCCAGCAGTTTTTGGACAGGGGAGGGCACTGAAGCTTTCTTT. Translating gives CASSFWTGEGTEAFF. The chain couples TRBV28 to TRBJ1-1, with 9 bases aligning to TRBD1. The V gene's germline CDR1 is MDHEN and CDR2 SYDVKM. The CDR3 is made up of 15 amino acids. J lost 4 bases, V lost 3 bases, and 6 bases had no gene match.

The chain recombines TRBV2 with TRBJ2-7; 8 nucleotides agree with TRBD1. This CDR3 contains 14 residues. CDR1 and CDR2 from the germline V gene are SNHLY and FYNNEI. Unmatched junction bases numbered 6, after V lost 7 bases and J lost 1 base. The CDR3 protein is CASTVGQASYEQYF. CDR3 DNA sequence: TGTGCCAGCACTGTGGGACAGGCTTCCTACGAGCAGTACTTC.

The chain uses TRBV4-2 and TRBJ2-7; 13 bases agree with TRBD2. CDR1 and CDR2 (germline): LGHNA, YNFKEQ. CDR3 length: 15 residues. The ends lost 5 bases at V and 2 bases at J; junction bases unmatched: 3. The CDR3, as DNA: TGTGCCAGCAGCTCCGGGACTAGCGGGGCCTACGAGCAGTACTTC. It codes for CASSSGTSGAYEQYF.

This chain links TRBV28 with TRBJ1-3; D call uncertain. The CDR3 has 18 residues. V lost 6 bases and J lost 0, with 21 bases in between. CDR1 and CDR2 (germline): MDHEN, SYDVKM. The CDR3 spells CASRPPLTGPSSGNTIYF. CDR3 DNA: TGTGCCAGCAGACCCCCACTTACCGGTCCCAGCTCTGGAAACACCATATATTTT.

The rearrangement joins TRBV4-3 to TRBJ2-1; a possible D gene is TRBD2 (8 bases). Trimming cost V 0 bases and J 10 bases, with 19 bases left between them. This CDR3 spans 16 amino acids. From germline, CDR1 is LGHNA and CDR2 YSLEER. The CDR3 region is CASSQDWTGGGREQFF. CDR3 coding DNA: TGCGCCAGCAGCCAAGATTGGACGGGAGGGGGCCGCGAGCAGTTCTTC.

This rearrangement joins TRBV24-1 to TRBJ2-4; 7 bases align to TRBD1. V shed 12 bases, J shed 6 bases, and the junction held 10 bases outside the gene matches. CDR3 length equals 13 residues. Germline CDR1 KGHDR, CDR2 SFDVKD. CDR3 loop: CAVGGPTGNIQYF. The CDR3, as DNA: TGTGCCGTAGGGGGCCCAACTGGAAACATTCAGTACTTC.

This clone was counted a few times. The genes are TRBV21-1 and TRBJ1-1; the table assigns TRBD1, which was not confirmed against the DNA. TRBV21-1 has pseudogene status. This CDR3 is built from 15 residues. CDR3 sequence: CASSNQQGWGTEAFF. CDR3 sequence (DNA): TGTGCCAGCAGCAACCAACAGGGATGGGGCACTGAAGCTTTCTTT.

The chain uses TRBV25-1 and TRBJ2-5; D gene ambiguous. Looked up from germline, CDR1 is MGHDK and CDR2 is SYGVNS. The CDR3 is 13 residues long. Trimming took off 7 bases at V and 0 bases at J, with 9 bases between the two ends. The chain's CDR3 is CASMAMHQETQYF. As DNA, the CDR3 is TGTGCCAGCATGGCCATGCACCAAGAGACCCAGTACTTC. Based on the CDR3 plus reference TRBV25-1 and TRBJ2-5, the full variable domain is EADIYQTPRYLVIGTGKKITLECSQTMGHDKMYWYQQDPGMELHLIHYSYGVNSTEKGDLSSESTVSRIRTEHFPLTLESARPSHTSQYLCASMAMHQETQYFGPGTRLLVL.

This chain uses TRBV11-2 with TRBJ2-3; D gene unclear. Germline CDR1 reads SGHAT; CDR2 reads FQNNGV. This CDR3 has 12 amino acids. V gave up 3 bases and J gave up 5 bases, with 6 bases separating them. This CDR3 reads CASSLWQDTQYF. The CDR3 DNA follows: TGTGCCAGCAGCTTGTGGCAAGATACGCAGTATTTT.

This chain connects TRBV10-3 to TRBJ2-2; 8 positions agree with TRBD1. V shed 4 bases, J shed 7 bases, and the junction held 5 bases outside the gene matches. The CDR3 is made up of 14 amino acids. CDR1 ENHRY and CDR2 SYGVKD come from the germline V gene. CDR3 sequence reads: CAISARTGIGELFF. CDR3 coding DNA: TGTGCCATCAGTGCCCGGACAGGGATCGGGGAGCTGTTTTTT.

J is TRBJ1-1 and V is TRBV10-3; 8 nucleotides align to TRBD1. Germline V gene sequence: CDR1 ENHRY, CDR2 SYGVKD. With 2 bases clipped from V and 0 bases from J, the junction kept 2 bases outside the gene matches. The CDR3 runs to 15 residues. DNA of the CDR3: TGTGCCATCAGTGAGCTACAGGGGGTGAACACTGAAGCTTTCTTT. Residues: CAISELQGVNTEAFF.

The chain links TRBV7-2 to TRBJ2-6; D is undetermined. CDR1 is SGHTA, CDR2 FQGNSA, per germline. This CDR3 comprises 16 residues. Trimming removed 2 bases from V and 0 bases from J, with 8 bases in between. The CDR3 loop is CASSLRRVSGANVLTF. DNA for the CDR3: TGTGCCAGCAGCTTAAGACGGGTCTCTGGGGCCAACGTCCTGACTTTC.

The V and J genes are TRBV19 and TRBJ2-5; no firm D call. Trimming removed 3 bases at V and 2 bases at J, with 22 bases between. CDR1 LNHDA and CDR2 SQIVND come from the germline V gene (reference sequence). The CDR3 sequence is 18 residues long. CDR3 region: CASSISVTEYGTQETQYF. The CDR3 DNA sequence: TGTGCCAGTAGTATTTCCGTGACTGAATACGGAACGCAAGAGACCCAGTACTTC.

This clone is a singleton in its sample. The V and J genes are TRBV5-1 and TRBJ1-1; D is unresolved. V gave up 0 bases and J gave up 0 bases, with 9 bases separating them. The length of the CDR3 is 15 residues. Looked up from germline, CDR1 is SGHRS and CDR2 is YFSETQ. The CDR3 loop is CASSLVRGMNTEAFF. For the CDR3, the DNA is TGCGCCAGCAGCTTGGTGCGAGGAATGAACACTGAAGCTTTCTTT.

V is TRBV4-1 and J is TRBJ2-1, with 8 bases fitting TRBD2. Germline CDR1 is MGHRA and CDR2 is YSYEKL. Trimming at V came to 0 bases and at J to 8 bases, leaving 6 bases not matched to a gene. This CDR3 has 15 residues. CDR3 amino acids: CASSQESGSAYEQFF. CDR3 DNA sequence: TGCGCCAGCAGCCAAGAGAGCGGGAGTGCCTATGAGCAGTTCTTC.

This chain links TRBV14 with TRBJ1-2; D unclear. V was trimmed by 0 bases and J by 3 bases, leaving 11 bases between them. Germline CDR1 reads SGHDN; CDR2 reads FVKESK. The length of the CDR3 is 15 residues. CDR3 nucleotides: TGTGCCAGCAGCCAAGACAGCACAAAGGACTATGGCTACACCTTC. It is translated as CASSQDSTKDYGYTF. The whole variable domain, remainder taken from reference TRBV14 and TRBJ1-2, is EAGVTQFPSHSVIEKGQTVTLRCDPISGHDNLYWYRRVMGKEIKFLLHFVKESKQDESGMPNNRFLAERTGGTYSTLKVQPAELEDSGVYFCASSQDSTKDYGYTFGSGTRLTVV.

V usage is TRBV27 and J usage is TRBJ2-5; 10 bases align to TRBD1. Germline CDR1 reads MNHEY; CDR2 reads SMNVEV (reference sequence). V lost 1 base and J lost 6; bases outside the gene matches: 8. The CDR3 covers 16 residues. The chain's CDR3 is CASSLLGQGRQQTQYF. The CDR3 region has the DNA TGTGCCAGCAGTTTATTGGGACAGGGGAGACAGCAGACCCAGTACTTC.

CDR3: CASSAEGDEQYF. The CDR3 bases are TGTGCCAGCAGTGCCGAGGGGGACGAGCAGTACTTC. The chain recombines TRBV6-2 or TRBV6-3 with TRBJ2-7, with a tentative D call TRBD1 (6 bases). This CDR3 comprises 12 residues. Trimming stripped 5 bases from V and 5 bases from J, with 10 bases between. The germline gives CDR1 MNHEY, CDR2 SVGEGT.

V is TRBV19 and J is TRBJ1-5, with a tentative D call TRBD1 (6 bases). The CDR3 extends over 15 amino acids. Trimming left V 5 bases short and J 6 bases short, with 17 bases between. Looked up from germline, CDR1 is LNHDA and CDR2 is SQIVND (reference sequence). The CDR3 loop reads CASSSSGGEGQPQHF. For the CDR3, the DNA is TGTGCCAGTAGTTCCTCCGGGGGCGAGGGTCAGCCCCAGCATTTT.

This clone was detected only once. The rearrangement joins TRBV5-1 to TRBJ2-7; tentatively, D is TRBD2 (5 bases). Germline CDR1 is SGHRS and CDR2 is YFSETQ. This CDR3 is 15 amino acids long. Trimming shortened V by 2 bases and J by 1 base, and 13 bases separated the two germline ends. The CDR3: CASSLEAARSYEQYF. The DNA for the CDR3 is TGCGCCAGCAGCTTAGAAGCGGCCAGATCCTACGAGCAGTACTTC.

The rearrangement joins TRBV21-1 to TRBJ1-1. TRBV21-1 is marked as a pseudogene. The CDR3 covers 16 residues. CDR3 loop: CASSTKGGGGDTEAFF. The DNA of the CDR3 is TGTGCCAGCAGCACAAAGGGAGGGGGCGGGGACACTGAAGCTTTCTTT.